A single sample gave rise to the 20 T cell receptor beta chains below, sequenced in a study of blood T cells in healthy people across ages (dated by TCRdb to between 2014 and 2017). Library generation was performed with 5' RACE. The sequencer was an Illumina HiSeq 2500. The second PCR ran for about 6 to 12 cycles and used a J-beta primer mix along with a sample-barcoded 5' primer. TCRdb cleaned the public reads at Q25 with fastp, built clones with MiXCR and kept in-frame beta chains. Rows matching on CDR3 protein sequence are summarized as one entry with the most common DNA and genes. Counted in this sample were 1.5 million to 2 million distinct CDR3 sequences; 34% of them appeared once. About 11% of the sample rests with the top ten. The material sequenced was blood. The receptors were sampled from a woman aged 30 to 39 in good health.

This clonotype was recorded many times. V and J are TRBV29-1 and TRBJ2-1; 9 nucleotides align to TRBD1. The CDR3 is made up of 13 amino acids. V lost 7 bases to trimming and J lost 5 bases; unmatched junction nucleotides: 6. CDR1 SQVTM and CDR2 ANQGSEA come from the germline V gene. CDR3 bases: TGCAGCGCTGGACAGGGGCGCGACAATGAGCAGTTCTTC. It encodes CSAGQGRDNEQFF.

A few counts support this clonotype. The gene calls are TRBV5-1 and TRBJ2-5; D call uncertain. This CDR3 is built from 15 residues. From germline, CDR1 is SGHRS and CDR2 YFSETQ. V lost 0 bases, J lost 5 bases, and 14 bases lay in between. In DNA form, the CDR3 reads TGCGCCAGCAGCTTGGGGGCTAGGGAATTTGAGACCCAGTACTTC. This translates into CASSLGAREFETQYF. Complete variable domain (other parts from reference TRBV5-1 and TRBJ2-5): KAGVTQTPRYLIKTRGQQVTLSCSPISGHRSVSWYQQTPGQGLQFLFEYFSETQRNKGNFPGRFSGRQFSNSRSEMNVSTLELGDSALYLCASSLGAREFETQYFGPGTRLLVL.

The V call is TRBV11-3, the J call TRBJ2-1; D remains ambiguous. Deletions cut 3 bases from V and 9 bases from J, with 12 bases between. The CDR3 extends over 13 amino acids. Germline CDR1 and CDR2: SGHNT and YENEEA. CDR3 bases: TGTGCCAGCAGCTTCTTCGGTATGGGTGAGCAGTTCTTC. Translation: CASSFFGMGEQFF.

The chain is built from TRBV9 and TRBJ2-1; perhaps TRBD2 as D (6 bases). The CDR3 is 15 residues long. The germline V and J ends were trimmed by 4 bases and 2 bases, with 13 bases remaining between them. Germline CDR1 is SGDLS and CDR2 is YYNGEE. For the CDR3, the DNA is TGTGCCAGCAGCCCCGGGGGTCAGCCCTACAATGAGCAGTTCTTC. Its translation is CASSPGGQPYNEQFF.

The chain links TRBV3-1 to TRBJ2-7, with a possible D match to TRBD2 (6 bases). V lost 0 bases, J lost 3 bases, and 18 bases lay in between. The germline CDR1 and CDR2 sequences are LGHDT and YNNKEL (reference sequence). The CDR3 runs 17 residues. The CDR3 is CASSQDRSGESFYEQYF. As DNA, the CDR3 is TGTGCCAGCAGCCAAGATCGATCGGGGGAGTCGTTCTACGAGCAGTACTTC.

This clonotype occurred a few times. J is TRBJ2-3 and V is TRBV5-5; D is perhaps TRBD2 (5 bases). V shed 0 bases and J shed 0 bases, with 11 bases lying between them. Looked up from germline, CDR1 is SGHKS and CDR2 is YYEKEE (reference sequence). The CDR3 has 16 residues. The CDR3 nucleotides read TGTGCCAGCAGCTTGGATCTAGCCGCTAGCACAGATACGCAGTATTTT. Translation gives CASSLDLAASTDTQYF.

CDR3 nucleotides: TGTGCCAGCAGCTTAGATCGCGGCTCAAAAGAGACCCAGTACTTC. Protein sequence: CASSLDRGSKETQYF. The V call is TRBV7-9, the J call TRBJ2-5; no reliable D call. The length of the CDR3 is 15 residues. CDR1 and CDR2 (germline): SEHNR, FQNEAQ (reference sequence). V was shortened by 1 base and J by 3 bases, with 12 bases between the two germline ends.

The chain recombines TRBV20-1 with TRBJ2-3, with D perhaps matching TRBD1 (6 bases). Trimming removed 4 bases from V and 2 bases from J, with 10 bases in between. This CDR3 contains 13 residues. Germline V gives CDR1 DFQATT, CDR2 SNEGSKA (reference sequence). The CDR3 protein is CSAIWDTTDTQYF. In DNA form, the CDR3 reads TGCAGTGCTATTTGGGACACCACAGATACGCAGTATTTT.

The CDR3 sequence is CASSSRPPVHGYTF. DNA of the CDR3: TGTGCCAGCAGTAGTCGGCCGCCAGTGCATGGCTACACCTTC. The V gene is TRBV27, the J gene TRBJ1-2, with D uncertain. CDR3 size: 14 residues. V shed 5 bases and J shed 6 bases, with 16 bases lying between them. Looked up from germline, CDR1 is MNHEY and CDR2 is SMNVEV (reference sequence).

The V gene is TRBV20-1, the J gene TRBJ2-7; TRBD2 matches at 10 bases. The CDR3 totals 18 residues. V dropped 0 bases and J dropped 3; count of bases not matched to a gene: 14. Germline assignment: CDR1 DFQATT and CDR2 SNEGSKA (reference sequence). Here the CDR3 reads CSARDTASGSSLYYEQYF. The DNA of the CDR3 is TGCAGTGCTAGAGATACGGCTAGCGGGAGTAGCCTATACTACGAGCAGTACTTC.

This clonotype was recorded a few times. The rearrangement joins TRBV5-6 to TRBJ2-3; 8 positions agree with TRBD1. CDR1 and CDR2 from the germline V gene are SGHDT and YYEEEE. V was clipped by 2 bases and J by 3 bases; unmatched bases: 5. The CDR3 is made up of 15 amino acids. DNA for the CDR3: TGTGCCAGCAGCTTTGGGACAGGACTTACAGATACGCAGTATTTT. Amino acids: CASSFGTGLTDTQYF.

This clonotype has just a few counts. CDR3 region: CASSSDGLQETQYF. In DNA form, the CDR3 reads TGTGCCAGCAGCTCAGACGGACTTCAAGAGACCCAGTACTTC. V is TRBV7-2 and J is TRBJ2-5; the D gene is possibly TRBD2 (5 bases). The germline V gene has CDR1 SGHTA and CDR2 FQGNSA. The V end was cut by 4 bases, the J end by 2 bases, with 11 bases between. This CDR3 spans 14 amino acids.

The chain recombines TRBV6-1 with TRBJ2-7, with TRBD1 matching over 7 bases. V gave up 9 bases and J gave up 2 bases; unmatched junction bases: 4. Per germline, CDR1 MNHNS and CDR2 SASEGT. The CDR3 runs to 12 residues. In DNA form, the CDR3 reads TGTGCCAGGACAGGGTTCGCCTACGAGCAGTACTTC. This translates into CARTGFAYEQYF.

This clonotype was counted only a few times. This sequence joins TRBV5-1 and TRBJ2-1, with D unclear. The CDR3 is 15 amino acids. Looked up from germline, CDR1 is SGHRS and CDR2 is YFSETQ. The ends were cut back, 3 bases at V and 0 bases at J, with 10 bases in the middle. The CDR3 nucleotides read TGCGCCAGCAGCTACGCAGCAAGCTCCTACAATGAGCAGTTCTTC. It translates to CASSYAASSYNEQFF.

This clonotype has more than one count but fewer than ten. The genes are TRBV9 and TRBJ1-2, with a weak D call TRBD1 (5 bases). The CDR3 is made up of 14 amino acids. V lost 4 bases, J lost 8 bases, and 18 bases lay in between. Germline values: CDR1 SGDLS, CDR2 YYNGEE. As DNA, the CDR3 is TGTGCCAGCAGCTCTGGGACGGAGCTAGGCGGCTACACCTTC. Translated: CASSSGTELGGYTF.

The CDR3 here is CASSFEDRVEAFF. The CDR3 nucleotides read TGCGCCAGCAGCTTTGAAGACAGGGTCGAAGCTTTCTTT. This chain uses TRBV5-1 with TRBJ1-1; 7 bases are a match to TRBD1. V was pared by 2 bases and J by 8 bases, with 6 bases of the junction left unmatched. Germline assignment: CDR1 SGHRS and CDR2 YFSETQ. The CDR3 is 13 residues long.

This clonotype was detected only a few times. The genes are TRBV7-8 and TRBJ2-6; D is unresolved. Germline values: CDR1 SGHVS, CDR2 FQNEAQ. Between the trimmed V and J ends, which lost 2 bases and 2 bases, there was a span of 4 bases. The CDR3 runs 14 residues. The CDR3 reads CASSLQPGANVLTF. In nucleotides, the CDR3 is TGTGCCAGCAGCTTACAACCTGGGGCCAACGTCCTGACTTTC.

The chain has TRBV5-1 and TRBJ2-1, with D maybe TRBD2 (6 bases). This CDR3 region has 18 residues. Germline loops: CDR1 SGHRS, CDR2 YFSETQ. Trimming took off 0 bases at V and 0 bases at J, with 16 bases between the two ends. This chain's CDR3 is CASSLGPPDYSSYNEQFF. The CDR3 region has the DNA TGCGCCAGCAGCTTGGGGCCCCCGGACTACAGCTCCTACAATGAGCAGTTCTTC.

Points on this clonotype: Given a much more abundant clone one base away, this may be a read error. The CDR3 bases are TGTGCCAGCAGCTCTCGGACAGGGGCGATCGACGAGCAGTACTTC. It specifies CASSSRTGAIDEQYF. The gene calls are TRBV7-9 and TRBJ2-5; 9 bases fit TRBD1. The better agreement between TRBJ2-7 and the DNA end casts doubt on the J call. Germline loops: CDR1 SEHNR, CDR2 FQNEAQ (reference sequence). The length of the CDR3 is 15 residues.

This clonotype was counted between two and nine times. The V and J genes are TRBV20-1 and TRBJ2-1; D not certain. Germline lookup yields CDR1 DFQATT and CDR2 SNEGSKA (reference sequence). Trimming took 6 bases from V and 4 from J, leaving 7 bases between them. The CDR3 covers 11 residues. The CDR3 here is CSAPWYNEQFF. The CDR3, as DNA: TGCAGTGCCCCGTGGTACAATGAGCAGTTCTTC.